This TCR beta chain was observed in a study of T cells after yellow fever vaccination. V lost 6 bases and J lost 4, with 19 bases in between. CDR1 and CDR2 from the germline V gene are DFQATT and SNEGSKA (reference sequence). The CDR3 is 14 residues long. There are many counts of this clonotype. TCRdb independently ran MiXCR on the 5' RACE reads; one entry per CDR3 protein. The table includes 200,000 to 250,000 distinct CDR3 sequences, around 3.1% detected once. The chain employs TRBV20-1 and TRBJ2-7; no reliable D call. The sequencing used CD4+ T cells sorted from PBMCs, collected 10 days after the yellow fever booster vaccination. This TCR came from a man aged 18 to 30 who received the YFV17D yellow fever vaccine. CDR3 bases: TGCAGTGCGCCCCACCCCGGGTCTGTATACGAGCAGTACTTC. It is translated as CSAPHPGSVYEQYF.